This T cell receptor beta chain stems from a study of CD8+CD57+ T cells in acquired aplastic anemia. Study in general: DNA recovered from sorted CD4+ and CD8+ cells had a mean of about 3.5 ug. Among healthy donors, CD4+ cells averaged about 10 million reads.

General study findings and limits: Statistical testing detected no significant gap in CD8+ Simpson's diversity between patients and controls. Between patients and controls, roughly 29 CD8+ CDR3 sequences were found in common.

Trimming removed 4 bases at V and 0 bases at J, with 21 bases between. There are 18 residues in the CDR3. Germline assignment: CDR1 SGHRS and CDR2 YFSETQ. In this sample, this clonotype turned up many times. Its antigen remains unidentified. TCR beta VDJ and CDR3 profiles were obtained from a genomic DNA template. TCRdb independently ran MiXCR on the reads; one entry per CDR3 protein. Among 100,000 to 150,000 distinct CDR3 sequences listed, less than 45% were seen once. V is TRBV5-1 and J is TRBJ2-3; D is unresolved. Input material: sorted CD4+, CD8+, or CD8+CD57+ T cells (not recorded which) from PBMCs. This sequence originates from a human donor in good health, serving as a control. The CDR3 sequence is CASSGRMVRATSTDTQYF. The CDR3 DNA sequence: TGCGCCAGCAGCGGGCGGATGGTTAGGGCAACTAGCACAGATACGCAGTATTTT.